This T cell receptor (beta chain) is from a study of control samples from healthy donors and cancer patients. V was clipped by 4 bases and J by 7 bases; unmatched bases: 11. The CDR3 is 15 residues long. Germline loops: CDR1 MNHEY, CDR2 SVGAGI. Assay: immunoSEQ multiplex PCR; the TCRdb copy retains only in-frame clones and omits some. The sample records about 94,000 clones, less than 95% being singletons. This clone came up once. V gene TRBV6-5 combines with J gene TRBJ2-3, with 7 bases matching TRBD1. The receptor comes from a woman younger than 30 in good health. The sequenced sample consisted of blood. The CDR3 nucleotides are TGTGCCAGCAGTTCGCGCGAGACAGGGACCTATACGCAGTATTTT. Its protein is CASSSRETGTYTQYF.